Shown below are 30 T cell receptor beta chains from a single sample sequenced in a study of blood T cells in healthy people across ages. A second PCR of 7 to 11 cycles used a sample-barcoded 5' primer and a J-beta primer mix. MiXCR, applied by TCRdb to the 5' RACE reads, yields one record per CDR3 protein. The repertoire holds about a million distinct CDR3 sequences, 35% to 45% seen once, with around 13% in the top ten. Sample: blood. These receptors originate from a man younger than 30 in good health.

The chain uses TRBV12-3 or TRBV12-4 and TRBJ1-2, with TRBD1 matching 7 bases. The CDR3 is 12 amino acids. J gave up 10 bases and V 6 bases, and 8 bases lay outside the gene matches. CDR3 sequence: CASSYDGQDYTF. The CDR3 DNA is TGTGCCAGCAGCTACGACGGACAGGACTACACCTTC.

V usage is TRBV21-1 and J usage is TRBJ2-7. TRBV21-1 is a pseudogene locus. This CDR3 spans 14 amino acids. CDR3 in DNA: TGTGCCAGCAGCACAGTCAGGTTTAGGTACGAGCAGTACTTC. This gives the protein CASSTVRFRYEQYF.

This clonotype was seen a few times. Here the CDR3 DNA reads TGTGCCAGCAGTTTATGGACACGGGACAGCTTATACGAGCAGTACTTC. It specifies CASSLWTRDSLYEQYF. The V gene is TRBV27, the J gene TRBJ2-7, with 7 bases fitting TRBD1. With 1 base clipped from V and 4 bases from J, the junction kept 10 bases outside the gene matches. The CDR3 totals 16 residues. Germline V gives CDR1 MNHEY, CDR2 SMNVEV (reference sequence).

This clonotype has only a few counts. J is TRBJ2-5 and V is TRBV5-1, with D possibly TRBD1 on 6 matching bases. V dropped 4 bases and J dropped 5 bases, with 12 bases sitting between them. Germline V gene lookup returns CDR1 SGHRS and CDR2 YFSETQ. This CDR3 has 13 residues. The CDR3 nucleotides read TGCGCCAGCAGCGGGAAGGGGGTTGAGACCCAGTACTTC. This encodes CASSGKGVETQYF.

Remarks on this clonotype: The junction shows a germline mismatch at one end, possibly a read error. The chain joins TRBV27 to TRBJ1-1; D is undetermined. The V gene's germline CDR1 is MNHEY and CDR2 SMNVEV (reference sequence). The CDR3 has 14 amino acids. DNA for the CDR3: TGTGCCAGCAGTTTCTCCAGATCGAACACTGGAGCTTTCTTT. This codes for CASSFSRSNTGAFF.

The CDR3 region has the DNA TGTGCCAGCAGCCCCCTAGCGGGGGCCCGCACAGATACGCAGTATTTT. It is translated as CASSPLAGARTDTQYF. The chain couples TRBV5-5 to TRBJ2-3; 10 bases are shared with TRBD2. The CDR3 sequence is 16 residues long. The germline CDR1 and CDR2 sequences are SGHKS and YYEKEE (reference sequence). Trimming took 4 bases from V and 1 from J; bases not matched to a gene: 6.

The J gene is TRBJ1-2, the V gene TRBV6-5; D remains unclear. V lost 5 bases and J lost 9, with 13 bases in between. The CDR3 length is 12 residues. Per the germline V gene, CDR1 is MNHEY and CDR2 is SVGAGI. The CDR3 sequence is CASSRHGQSYTF. CDR3 bases: TGTGCCAGCAGTCGACATGGTCAGAGCTACACCTTC.

This clonotype was picked up a small number of times. This sequence joins TRBV6-2 or TRBV6-3 and TRBJ1-6, with D perhaps matching TRBD1 (5 bases). Per the germline V gene, CDR1 is MNHEY and CDR2 is SVGEGT. The V end was cut by 4 bases, the J end by 9 bases, with 13 bases between. CDR3 length: 14 amino acids. CDR3 sequence reads: CASSSGKEISPLHF. CDR3 coding DNA: TGTGCCAGCAGTTCAGGGAAGGAAATTTCACCCCTCCACTTT.

V and J are TRBV27 and TRBJ1-2; 8 positions agree with TRBD1. The CDR3 has 15 residues. The trim removed 1 base at V and 6 bases at J, leaving 7 bases unmatched. Germline assignment: CDR1 MNHEY and CDR2 SMNVEV (reference sequence). The CDR3 sequence is CASSLWTGPVDGYTF. CDR3 sequence (DNA): TGTGCCAGCAGTTTATGGACAGGGCCAGTCGATGGCTACACCTTC.

The J gene is TRBJ2-7, the V gene TRBV28; 9 bases agree with TRBD1. Germline values: CDR1 MDHEN, CDR2 SYDVKM. J was trimmed by 1 base and V by 6 bases; bases with no gene match: 7. The CDR3 is 15 amino acids. The CDR3 here is CASSPRGTGSYEQYF. CDR3 nucleotide sequence: TGTGCCAGCAGCCCCCGAGGGACAGGGTCCTACGAGCAGTACTTC.

The chain uses TRBV27 and TRBJ1-1; D is unresolved. CDR1 MNHEY and CDR2 SMNVEV come from the germline V gene (reference sequence). This CDR3 is 13 amino acids long. V lost 1 base and J lost 7, with 10 bases in between. The CDR3 DNA reads TGTGCCAGCAGTTTATGGGGAGAGAGTGAAGCTTTCTTT. This codes for CASSLWGESEAFF.

This chain connects TRBV20-1 to TRBJ1-1; a weak D match, TRBD1 (6 bases). The CDR3 loop spans 13 amino acids. Trimming pared 3 bases from V and 3 bases from J, leaving 11 bases between. Germline V gives CDR1 DFQATT, CDR2 SNEGSKA (reference sequence). CDR3 sequence reads: CSASRTDYTEAFF. DNA of the CDR3: TGCAGTGCTAGCCGGACAGACTACACTGAAGCTTTCTTT.

The chain couples TRBV4-2 to TRBJ2-7; 11 nucleotides line up with TRBD2. The V gene end was trimmed by 1 base and the J gene end by 7 bases; junction bases not matched to a gene: 9. Looked up from germline, CDR1 is LGHNA and CDR2 is YNFKEQ. The CDR3 is made up of 16 amino acids. The CDR3 here is CASSQVAGGNNNEQYF. The CDR3 DNA sequence: TGTGCCAGCAGCCAAGTAGCGGGGGGGAATAACAATGAGCAGTACTTC.

This sequence joins TRBV6-1 and TRBJ2-4, with D perhaps being TRBD1 or TRBD2 (7 bases each). The end of the DNA is better explained by TRBJ2-7, so the J call may be wrong. Germline CDR1 and CDR2: MNHNS and SASEGT. This CDR3 has 15 residues. The CDR3 nucleotides read TGTGCCAGCAAGATGGGGAGGGGGCATAGGTACGAGCAGTACTTC. Protein: CASKMGRGHRYEQYF.

The rearrangement joins TRBV12-3 or TRBV12-4 to TRBJ2-1, with D unresolved. The J call may not be correct, given that the DNA end is closer to TRBJ2-7. The CDR3 consists of 12 residues. The CDR3 DNA is TGTGCCAGCAGCCTGATCGGACGCGAGCAGTACTTC. It codes for CASSLIGREQYF.

The chain combines TRBV7-9 with TRBJ2-3; tentatively, D is TRBD2 (5 bases). This CDR3 region has 17 residues. Germline CDR1 reads SEHNR; CDR2 reads FQNEAQ (reference sequence). V lost 2 bases, J lost 2 bases, and 17 bases lay in between. CDR3 loop: CASSLSGSSVPTDTQYF. CDR3 DNA sequence: TGTGCCAGCAGCTTAAGTGGGAGCTCCGTCCCCACAGATACGCAGTATTTT.

V usage is TRBV2 and J usage is TRBJ1-4; D uncertain. Trimming removed 5 bases at V and 7 bases at J, with 14 bases between. This CDR3 has 14 residues. Germline values: CDR1 SNHLY, CDR2 FYNNEI. The CDR3 reads CASSPNYALEKLFF. The CDR3 nucleotides are TGTGCCAGCAGTCCGAACTACGCTCTTGAAAAACTGTTTTTT.

The V gene is TRBV7-2, the J gene TRBJ2-2; D may be TRBD2 (5 bases). CDR3 length: 16 amino acids. Trimming left V 2 bases short and J 5 bases short, with 15 bases between. Germline V CDR1 and CDR2: SGHTA, FQGNSA. For the CDR3, the DNA is TGTGCCAGCAGCTTACAAGACGCCGGGGAGACCGGGGAGCTGTTTTTT. Translation: CASSLQDAGETGELFF.

The V call is TRBV29-1, the J call TRBJ2-1, with a possible D match to TRBD1 (5 bases). From germline, CDR1 is SQVTM and CDR2 ANQGSEA. V dropped 6 bases and J dropped 5 bases, with 32 bases sitting between them. The CDR3 has 19 residues. This CDR3 is CSVVPRVQDNNIEHNEQFF. The CDR3 DNA follows: TGCAGCGTAGTCCCTAGGGTTCAGGACAACAATATAGAACACAATGAGCAGTTCTTC.

The CDR3 is CASSPFGEFTEAFF. Written as DNA, the CDR3 is TGTGCCAGCAGCCCCTTTGGGGAATTCACTGAAGCTTTCTTT. This chain joins TRBV5-4 and TRBJ1-1; D is uncertain. The germline V gene encodes CDR1 SGHNT and CDR2 YYREEE (reference sequence). With 4 bases removed from V and 4 bases from J, the gap between germline ends came to 14 bases. This CDR3 region has 14 residues.

This clonotype was detected only a few times. The V call is TRBV2, the J call TRBJ2-3; D unresolved. The CDR3 totals 12 residues. V was pared by 7 bases and J by 2 bases, with 7 bases between. The germline CDR1 and CDR2 sequences are SNHLY and FYNNEI. In DNA form, the CDR3 reads TGTGCCAGCAATAGGGTCACAGATACGCAGTATTTT. Its translation is CASNRVTDTQYF.

The CDR3 DNA sequence: TGTGCCAGCACCGGACAGAACAATGAGCAGTACTTC. Translating it yields CASTGQNNEQYF. This chain links TRBV2 with TRBJ2-5; TRBD1 is a possible D gene (6 bases). The CDR3 has 12 amino acids. Trimming removed 7 bases from V and 11 bases from J, with 17 bases in between. The V gene's germline CDR1 is SNHLY and CDR2 FYNNEI.

This clonotype is a singleton in its sample. The J gene is TRBJ1-6, the V gene TRBV5-1, with D possibly TRBD1 on 5 matching bases. The length of the CDR3 is 15 residues. Germline loops: CDR1 SGHRS, CDR2 YFSETQ. The V end lost 5 bases, the J end lost 5 bases, and 14 bases lay between the germline ends. For the CDR3, the DNA is TGCGCCAGCAGGGTGGGGGACTTCCATAATTCACCCCTCCACTTT. This translates into CASRVGDFHNSPLHF.

This sequence joins TRBV6-6 and TRBJ2-1; 7 nucleotides agree with TRBD1. The CDR3 sequence is 15 residues long. The J segment lost 2 bases and the V segment lost 5 bases, leaving 6 bases of the junction unmatched. Per the germline V gene, CDR1 is MNHNY and CDR2 is SVGAGI (reference sequence). The CDR3 loop reads CASSQDRPPYNEQFF. Written as DNA, the CDR3 is TGTGCCAGCAGTCAGGACAGGCCTCCCTACAATGAGCAGTTCTTC.

This clonotype was recorded many times. V usage is TRBV29-1 and J usage is TRBJ2-5; tentative D call: TRBD1 (6 bases). This CDR3 has 13 residues. The germline V gene has CDR1 SQVTM and CDR2 ANQGSEA. V was pared by 1 base and J by 4 bases, with 10 bases between. The CDR3 protein is CSVEGTAPETQYF. CDR3 bases: TGCAGCGTTGAAGGGACAGCGCCAGAGACCCAGTACTTC.

This chain connects TRBV12-3 or TRBV12-4 to TRBJ2-3; D gene ambiguous. Trimming took 3 bases from V and 15 from J, leaving 19 bases between them. CDR3 length: 13 amino acids. The CDR3 loop reads CASSFGRADAEYF. Here the CDR3 DNA reads TGTGCCAGCAGTTTTGGAAGAGCAGATGCGGAATATTTT.

In the case of this clonotype: Germline is not matched at one junction end, which may reflect a read error. The chain links TRBV13 to TRBJ2-1; D is uncertain. Per the germline V gene, CDR1 is PRHDT and CDR2 is FYEKMQ (reference sequence). The CDR3 extends over 16 amino acids. CDR3 nucleotides: TGTGCCAGCAGCTTAGGAGGGCTGAGCTCCTACAACGAGCAGTTCTTC. It is translated as CASSLGGLSSYNEQFF.

CDR3 sequence (DNA): TGTGCCAGCAGTTTCCCCGGGACAGGCGTAAGAGATGGCTACACCTTC. Translation gives CASSFPGTGVRDGYTF. This chain connects TRBV12-3 or TRBV12-4 to TRBJ1-2; 8 bases align to TRBD1. The CDR3 has 16 residues. The trim removed 3 bases at V and 6 bases at J, leaving 12 bases unmatched.

The chain couples TRBV29-1 to TRBJ2-3; D is unresolved. Looked up from germline, CDR1 is SQVTM and CDR2 is ANQGSEA. Trimming took 3 bases from V and 7 from J, leaving 5 bases between them. This CDR3 region has 10 residues. CDR3 in amino acids: CSVDRNTQYF. Written as DNA, the CDR3 is TGCAGCGTTGACAGAAATACGCAGTATTTT.

This rearrangement joins TRBV9 to TRBJ1-3; no definite D call. The CDR3 runs 16 residues. From germline, CDR1 is SGDLS and CDR2 YYNGEE. Trimming cost V 0 bases and J 0 bases, with 10 bases left between them. For the CDR3, the DNA is TGTGCCAGCAGCGTAGGGGAGGCCCTCTCTGGAAACACCATATATTTT. This translates into CASSVGEALSGNTIYF.